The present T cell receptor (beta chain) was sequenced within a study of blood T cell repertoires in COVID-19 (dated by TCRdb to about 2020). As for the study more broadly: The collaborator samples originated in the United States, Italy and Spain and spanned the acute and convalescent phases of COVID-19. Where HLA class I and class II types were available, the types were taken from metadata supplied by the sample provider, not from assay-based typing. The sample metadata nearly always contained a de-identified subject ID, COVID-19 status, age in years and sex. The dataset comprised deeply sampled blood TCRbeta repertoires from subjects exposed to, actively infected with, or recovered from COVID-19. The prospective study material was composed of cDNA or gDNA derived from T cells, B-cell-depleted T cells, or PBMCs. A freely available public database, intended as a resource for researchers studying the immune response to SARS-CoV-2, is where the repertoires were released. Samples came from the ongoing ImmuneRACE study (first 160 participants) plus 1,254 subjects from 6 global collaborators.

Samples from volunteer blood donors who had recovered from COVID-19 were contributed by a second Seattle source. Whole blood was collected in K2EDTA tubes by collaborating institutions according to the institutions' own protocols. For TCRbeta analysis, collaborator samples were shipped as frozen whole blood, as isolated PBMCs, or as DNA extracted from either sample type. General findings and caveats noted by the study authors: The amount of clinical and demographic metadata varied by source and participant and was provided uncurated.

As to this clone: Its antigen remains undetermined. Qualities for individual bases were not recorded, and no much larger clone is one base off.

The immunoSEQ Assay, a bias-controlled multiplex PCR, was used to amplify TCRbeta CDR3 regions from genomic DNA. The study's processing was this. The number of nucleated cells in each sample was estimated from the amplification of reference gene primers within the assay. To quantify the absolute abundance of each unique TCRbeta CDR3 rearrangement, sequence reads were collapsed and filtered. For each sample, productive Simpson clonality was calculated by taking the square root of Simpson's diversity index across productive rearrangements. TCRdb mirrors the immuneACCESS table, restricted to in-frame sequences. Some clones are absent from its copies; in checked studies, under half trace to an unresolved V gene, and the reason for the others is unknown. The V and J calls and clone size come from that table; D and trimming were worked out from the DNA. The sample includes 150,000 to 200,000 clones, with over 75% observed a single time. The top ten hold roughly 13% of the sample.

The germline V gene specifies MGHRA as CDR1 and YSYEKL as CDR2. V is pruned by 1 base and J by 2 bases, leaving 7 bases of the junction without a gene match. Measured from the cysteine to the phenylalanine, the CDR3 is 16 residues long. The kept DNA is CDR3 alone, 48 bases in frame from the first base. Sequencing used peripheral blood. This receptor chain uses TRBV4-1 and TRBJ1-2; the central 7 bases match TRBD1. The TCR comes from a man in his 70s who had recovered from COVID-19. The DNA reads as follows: TGCGCCAGCAGCCAAGTCGGAACAGGGGTAAACTATGGCTACACCTTC. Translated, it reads CASSQVGTGVNYGYTF.